A selection of T cell receptor beta chains follows, all from one sample in a study of T-cell reconstitution after alpha-beta-depleted transplantation in children. In TCRdb, the PCR reads were re-called with MiXCR into one record per CDR3 protein. The repertoire holds about a million distinct CDR3 sequences, about 31% seen once, with roughly 28% in the top ten. This specimen consisted of PBMCs, mostly from graft donor cells, obtained 360 days after TCRalphabeta/CD19-depleted stem cell transplant. Receptors originate from a boy under two years old who had a stem cell transplant for SCID, so the T cells may come from the graft donor. Both conserved end residues are part of each CDR3. The D gene is left open where the match is weak. Size tells how often a clone was seen (once, few, many) or the class of an expanded clone, and some rows leave it out.

TRBJ2-1	-	TRBD1	TRBV15	TGTGCCACCAGCCCGGGACAGCGTTACAATGAGCAGTTCTTC	CATSPGQRYNEQFF
TRBJ2-1	few	TRBD2	TRBV5-1	TGCGCCAGCAGCACCGGACTAGCGGACAATGAGCAGTTCTTC	CASSTGLADNEQFF
TRBJ2-7	-	-	TRBV6-5	TGTGCCAGCAGTTACCCCGCTCTTGGGGATCGTACCTACGAGCAGTACTTC	CASSYPALGDRTYEQYF
TRBJ1-1	-	-	TRBV12-3/TRBV12-4	TGTGCCAGCAGTTTCGGAGGGTATGGTGAAGCTTTCTTT	CASSFGGYGEAFF
TRBJ2-1	few	-	TRBV6-1	TGTGCCAGTAATAGGATGCATATGCGGGAGCAGTTCTTC	CASNRMHMREQFF
TRBJ1-1	-	-	TRBV6-6	TGTGCCAGCAGTTATCCAGGGAATGAAGCTTTCTTT	CASSYPGNEAFF
TRBJ2-4	-	-	TRBV5-1	TGCGCCAGCGCAATCAAGGGCGATGCCAAAAACATTCAGTACTTC	CASAIKGDAKNIQYF
TRBJ2-2	-	-	TRBV5-6	TGTGCCAGCAGCTTGAACGGGTTCGGGAACACCGGGGAGCTGTTTTTT	CASSLNGFGNTGELFF
TRBJ2-3	few	-	TRBV12-3/TRBV12-4	TGTGCCAGCAGTCGGGACGGCGGGCCAGATACGCAGTATTTT	CASSRDGGPDTQYF
TRBJ1-3	-	-	TRBV6-5	TGTGCCAGCAGTTACTCCCGGGCGAACTCTGGAAACACCATATATTTT	CASSYSRANSGNTIYF
TRBJ1-1	-	-	TRBV4-1	TGCGCCAGCAGCCACGGACAGTGGGGGGATACTGAAGCTTTCTTT	CASSHGQWGDTEAFF
TRBJ1-1	few	-	TRBV5-5	TGTGCCAGCAGCTTCTTGGACCTCAGGAGCACTGAAGCTTTCTTT	CASSFLDLRSTEAFF
TRBJ2-1	-	-	TRBV6-1	TGTGCCAGCAGTGTTTGGTCCGACAATGAGCAGTTCTTC	CASSVWSDNEQFF
TRBJ2-7	many	TRBD1	TRBV4-2	TGTGCCAGCAGCCAAGATGGGGCAGGGACAGGGAATTACGAGCAGTACTTC	CASSQDGAGTGNYEQYF
TRBJ2-1	-	-	TRBV7-3	TGTGCCAGCAGCCCCACTGAAGAAATTGGACTAATCGAGCAGTTCTTC	CASSPTEEIGLIEQFF
TRBJ1-3	-	TRBD1	TRBV2	TGTGCCACTCGGACAGGGAAGGACACCATATATTTT	CATRTGKDTIYF
TRBJ2-5	few	TRBD1	TRBV4-2	TGTGCCAGCAGCCAAGTGGGGACAGCAGGAGAGACCCAGTACTTC	CASSQVGTAGETQYF